This entry features one TCR beta chain sequence. What it binds is not known. The CDR3 is made up of 16 amino acids. CDR1 and CDR2 from the germline V gene are SGHRS and YFSETQ. V trimming: 4 bases; J trimming: 3 bases; junction bases outside the gene matches: 8. This sample was taken from a study of cytomegalovirus exposure and HLA in healthy donors. Background on the study: From approximately 170 million T cells, an earlier analysis saw roughly 120 million unique TCR beta sequences.

Overall study results and limits: Productive rates of about 87% or about 30% were seen for most TCR beta V segments in an earlier analysis. Later work showed greater clonal expansion in HLA-associated TCR beta chains than in equally common others.

The PCR contained 60 Vbeta and 13 Jbeta primers. Measured with immunoSEQ multiplex PCR; TCRdb has only the in-frame clones, and not every one. The sample records around 150,000 clones, about 82% being singletons. Donors showed nominal health when sampled, although they likely had unrecorded immune exposures. The source of this sequence is a female donor in good health and CMV-seropositive. The rearrangement links TRBV5-1 to TRBJ1-1, with TRBD1 matching 11 bases. The sequencing sample was made of PBMCs. The CDR3 DNA follows: TGCGCCAGCAGCCTATCCCCGGGACAGGGGGACACTGAAGCTTTCTTT. Residues: CASSLSPGQGDTEAFF.